The TCR beta chain under discussion was sequenced for a study of vaccination and CD4 T cells after COVID-19. Overall study: Six males and four females constituted the convalescent cohort, two of whom were Hispanic.

On this clonotype: No antigen is known for it.

CD4+ T cells that had been cultured provided DNA sequenced with the Oncomine TCR Beta short-read assay. TCRdb recomputed calls from the PCR reads with MiXCR, one row per CDR3 protein. The sample holds around 25,000 distinct CDR3 sequences, around 30% seen once. Stated time point: late sampling 161 to 241 days after vaccination in a few convalescent patients. The treatment was: roughly 10-day PBMC culture with coronavirus spike peptide pools or control peptides (ViraFEST assay). Germline assignment: CDR1 DFQATT and CDR2 SNEGSKA (reference sequence). V was clipped by 1 base and J by 1 base, with 13 bases between them. CDR3 length equals 15 residues.

The sample in question was CD4+ T cells from blood, cultured in vitro, obtained about 7 months after SARS-CoV-2 vaccination. The chain employs TRBV20-1 and TRBJ1-1; possibly TRBD1 for D (5 bases). The TCR sequence derives from a human donor who had recovered from COVID-19. The CDR3 here is CSARGRVVANTEAFF. The CDR3 DNA reads as TGCAGTGCTAGAGGCAGGGTGGTGGCGAACACTGAAGCTTTCTTT.